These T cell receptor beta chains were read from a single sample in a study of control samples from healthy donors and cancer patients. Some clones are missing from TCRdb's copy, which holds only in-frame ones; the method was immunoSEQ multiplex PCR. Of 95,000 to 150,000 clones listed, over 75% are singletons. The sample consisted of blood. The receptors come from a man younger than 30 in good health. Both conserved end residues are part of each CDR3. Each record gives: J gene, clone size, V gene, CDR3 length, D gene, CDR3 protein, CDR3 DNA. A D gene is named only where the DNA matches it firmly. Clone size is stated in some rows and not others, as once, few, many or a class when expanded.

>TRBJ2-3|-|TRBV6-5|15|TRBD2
CASGAWTSGTDTQYF
TGTGCCAGCGGAGCTTGGACTAGTGGTACAGATACGCAGTATTTT
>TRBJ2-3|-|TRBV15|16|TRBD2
CATSRGTSGRRDTQYF
TGTGCCACCAGCAGGGGGACTAGCGGGAGACGAGATACGCAGTATTTT
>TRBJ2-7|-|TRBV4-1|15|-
CASSQPDSPPYEQYF
TGCGCCAGCAGCCAACCGGACAGTCCCCCCTACGAGCAGTACTTC
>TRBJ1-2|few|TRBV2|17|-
CASSEGQGSRGLTGYTF
TGTGCCAGCAGTGAAGGTCAGGGATCCAGGGGACTTACTGGCTACACCTTC
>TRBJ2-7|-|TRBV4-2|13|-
CASSQDKTYEQYF
TGTGCCAGCAGTCAAGATAAGACCTACGAGCAGTACTTC
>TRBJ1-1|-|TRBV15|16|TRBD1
CATSRGSGQGGTEAFF
TGTGCCACCAGCAGAGGGTCCGGACAGGGGGGGACTGAAGCTTTCTTT
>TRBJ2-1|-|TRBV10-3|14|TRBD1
CAISGDRGYNEQFF
TGTGCCATCAGTGGCGACAGGGGCTACAATGAGCAGTTCTTC
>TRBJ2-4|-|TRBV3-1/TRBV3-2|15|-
CASRQGTLAKNIQYF
TGTGCCAGCAGGCAGGGGACCCTAGCCAAAAACATTCAGTACTTC
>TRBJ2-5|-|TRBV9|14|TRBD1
CASSATGEIQTQYF
TGTGCCAGCAGCGCGACAGGGGAAATACAGACCCAGTACTTC
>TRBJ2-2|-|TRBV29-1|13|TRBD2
CSVGGLAERVLFF
TGCAGCGTCGGGGGACTAGCCGAAAGGGTGCTGTTTTTT
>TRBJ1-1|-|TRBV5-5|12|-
CASSLLATEAFF
TGTGCCAGCAGCTTGCTGGCAACTGAAGCTTTCTTT
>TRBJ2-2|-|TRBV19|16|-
CASTKIAGSRTGELFF
TGTGCCAGTACCAAAATTGCAGGGTCGAGGACCGGGGAGCTGTTTTTT
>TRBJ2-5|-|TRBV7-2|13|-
CASRGGGRETQYF
TGTGCCAGCAGGGGAGGGGGCAGGGAGACCCAGTACTTC
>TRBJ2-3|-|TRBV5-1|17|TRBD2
CASSTGLAGGRADTQYF
TGCGCCAGCAGCACCGGACTAGCGGGAGGGAGGGCAGATACGCAGTATTTT
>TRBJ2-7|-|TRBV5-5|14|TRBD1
CASSRPGQGNEQYF
TGTGCCAGCAGCCGCCCGGGACAGGGAAACGAGCAGTACTTC
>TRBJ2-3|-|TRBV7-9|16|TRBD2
CASSSPSGRRADTQYF
TGTGCCAGCAGCAGCCCTAGCGGGAGAAGGGCAGATACGCAGTATTTT
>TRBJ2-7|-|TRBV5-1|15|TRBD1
CASSEDRGISYEQYF
TGCGCCAGCAGCGAGGACAGGGGCATCTCCTACGAGCAGTACTTC
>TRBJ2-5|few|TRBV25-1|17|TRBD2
CASSEWGLAGSPETQYF
TGTGCCAGCAGTGAATGGGGACTAGCGGGATCGCCAGAGACCCAGTACTTC
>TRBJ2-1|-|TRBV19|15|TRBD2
CASSIGRNSYNEQFF
TGTGCCAGTAGTATCGGGAGGAACTCCTACAATGAGCAGTTCTTC
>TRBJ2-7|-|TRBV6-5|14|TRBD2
CASSRLAGTYEQYF
TGTGCCAGCAGCAGGCTAGCGGGGACCTACGAGCAGTACTTC
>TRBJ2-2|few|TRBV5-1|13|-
CASSAGGTGELFF
TGCGCCAGCAGCGCAGGTGGTACCGGGGAGCTGTTTTTT
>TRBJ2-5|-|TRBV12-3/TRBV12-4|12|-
CASSLAAVRQYF
TGTGCCAGCAGTTTAGCCGCAGTCAGGCAGTACTTC
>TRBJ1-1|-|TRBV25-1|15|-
CASGPSGAGSTEAFF
TGTGCCAGCGGACCTTCGGGAGCCGGCTCCACTGAAGCTTTCTTT
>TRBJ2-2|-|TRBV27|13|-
CASSLGGTGELFF
TGTGCCAGCAGTTTAGGGGGGACCGGGGAGCTGTTTTTT
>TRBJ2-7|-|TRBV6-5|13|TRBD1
CASSYQGVYEQYF
TGTGCCAGCAGTTACCAGGGGGTCTACGAGCAGTACTTC
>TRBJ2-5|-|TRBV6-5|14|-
CASSYVRAGETQYF
TGTGCCAGCAGTTACGTACGAGCGGGCGAGACCCAGTACTTC
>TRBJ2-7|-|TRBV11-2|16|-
CASSLTLRDTSYEQYF
TGTGCCAGCAGCTTAACCCTGCGGGACACCTCCTACGAGCAGTACTTC
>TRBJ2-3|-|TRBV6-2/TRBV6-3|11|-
CASSPADTQYF
TGTGCCAGCAGTCCAGCAGATACGCAGTATTTT
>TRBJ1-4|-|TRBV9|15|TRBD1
CASSVAQGTHEKLFF
TGTGCCAGCAGCGTAGCACAGGGGACCCATGAAAAACTGTTTTTT
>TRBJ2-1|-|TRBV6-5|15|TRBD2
CASSYAGVGSNEQFF
TGTGCCAGCAGTTATGCGGGAGTTGGGTCAAATGAGCAGTTCTTC
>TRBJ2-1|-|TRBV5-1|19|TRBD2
CASGGGTRLAGPIHNEQFF
TGCGCCAGCGGAGGGGGGACCAGACTAGCGGGACCCATCCACAATGAGCAGTTCTTC
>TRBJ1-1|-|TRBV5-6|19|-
CASSSPPGTSPWGNTEAFF
TGTGCCAGCAGCTCACCACCCGGGACATCCCCATGGGGGAACACTGAAGCTTTCTTT
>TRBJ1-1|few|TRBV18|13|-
CASSPQENTEAFF
TGTGCCAGCTCACCACAGGAAAACACTGAAGCTTTCTTT
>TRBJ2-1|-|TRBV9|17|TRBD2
CASSVWSRDYLGDEQFF
TGTGCCAGCAGCGTATGGAGCCGGGACTACCTGGGGGATGAGCAGTTCTTC
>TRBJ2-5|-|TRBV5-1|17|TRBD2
CASSLLAGGPLEETQYF
TGCGCCAGCAGCTTGCTAGCGGGAGGCCCTCTTGAAGAGACCCAGTACTTC